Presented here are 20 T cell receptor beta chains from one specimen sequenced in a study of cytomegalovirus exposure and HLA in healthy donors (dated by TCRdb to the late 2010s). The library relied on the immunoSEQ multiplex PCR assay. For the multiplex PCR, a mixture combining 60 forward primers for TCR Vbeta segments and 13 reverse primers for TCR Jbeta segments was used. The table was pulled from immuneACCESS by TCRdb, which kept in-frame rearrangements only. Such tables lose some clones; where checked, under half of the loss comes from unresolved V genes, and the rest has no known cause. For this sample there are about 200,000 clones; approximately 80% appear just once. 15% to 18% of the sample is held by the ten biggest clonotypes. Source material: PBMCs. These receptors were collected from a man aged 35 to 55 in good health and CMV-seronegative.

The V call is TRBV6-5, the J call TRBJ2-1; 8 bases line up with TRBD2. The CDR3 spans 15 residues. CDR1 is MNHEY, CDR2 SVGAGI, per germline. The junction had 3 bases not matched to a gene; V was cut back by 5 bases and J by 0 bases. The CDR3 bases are TGTGCCAGCAGTCCCGGGGGGGTCTCCTACAATGAGCAGTTCTTC. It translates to CASSPGGVSYNEQFF.

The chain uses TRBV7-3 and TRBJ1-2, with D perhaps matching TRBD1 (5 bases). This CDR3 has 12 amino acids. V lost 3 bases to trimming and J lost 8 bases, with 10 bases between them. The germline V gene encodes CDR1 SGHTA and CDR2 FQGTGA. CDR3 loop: CASSFGGEGYTF. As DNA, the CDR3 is TGTGCCAGCAGCTTCGGGGGGGAGGGCTACACCTTC.

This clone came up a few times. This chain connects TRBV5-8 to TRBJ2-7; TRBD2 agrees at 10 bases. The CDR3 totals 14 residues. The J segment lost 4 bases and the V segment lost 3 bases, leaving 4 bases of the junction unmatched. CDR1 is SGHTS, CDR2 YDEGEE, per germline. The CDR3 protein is CASSSSGSRYEQYF. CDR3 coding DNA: TGTGCCAGCAGCTCTAGCGGGAGTAGGTACGAGCAGTACTTC.

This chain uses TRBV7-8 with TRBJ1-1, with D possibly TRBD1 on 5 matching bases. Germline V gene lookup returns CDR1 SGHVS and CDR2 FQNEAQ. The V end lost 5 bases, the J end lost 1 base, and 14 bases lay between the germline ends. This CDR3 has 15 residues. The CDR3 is CASSLSAGRNTEAFF. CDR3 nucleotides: TGTGCCAGCAGCCTCTCGGCAGGGCGGAACACTGAAGCTTTCTTT. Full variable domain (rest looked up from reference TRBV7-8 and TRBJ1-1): GAGVSQSPRYKVAKRGQDVALRCDPISGHVSLFWYQQALGQGPEFLTYFQNEAQLDKSGLPSDRFFAERPEGSVSTLKIQRTQQEDSAVYLCASSLSAGRNTEAFFGQGTRLTVV.

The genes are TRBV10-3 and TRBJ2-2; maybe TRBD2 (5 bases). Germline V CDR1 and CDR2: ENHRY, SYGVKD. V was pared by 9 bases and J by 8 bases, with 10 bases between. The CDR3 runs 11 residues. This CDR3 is CAIGSSGELFF. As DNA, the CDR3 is TGTGCCATAGGGAGTTCGGGGGAGCTGTTTTTT.

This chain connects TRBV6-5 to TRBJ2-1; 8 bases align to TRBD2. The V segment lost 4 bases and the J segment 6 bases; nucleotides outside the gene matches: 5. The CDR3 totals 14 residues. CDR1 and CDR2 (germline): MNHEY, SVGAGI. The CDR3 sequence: CASSSGTRFNEQFF. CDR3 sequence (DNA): TGTGCCAGCAGTTCCGGGACTAGGTTCAATGAGCAGTTCTTC.

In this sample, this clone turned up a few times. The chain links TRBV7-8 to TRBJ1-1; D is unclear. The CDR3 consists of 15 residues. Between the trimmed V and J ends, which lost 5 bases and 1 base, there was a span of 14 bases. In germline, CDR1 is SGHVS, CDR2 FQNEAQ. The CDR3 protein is CASSIREGPNTEAFF. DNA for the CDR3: TGTGCCAGCAGCATCCGGGAGGGTCCGAACACTGAAGCTTTCTTT.

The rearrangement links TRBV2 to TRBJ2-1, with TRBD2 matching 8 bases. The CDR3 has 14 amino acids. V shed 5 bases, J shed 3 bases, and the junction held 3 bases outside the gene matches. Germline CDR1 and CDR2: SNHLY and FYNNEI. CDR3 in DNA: TGTGCCAGCAGTCGGACTAGCAGCTACAATGAGCAGTTCTTC. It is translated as CASSRTSSYNEQFF.

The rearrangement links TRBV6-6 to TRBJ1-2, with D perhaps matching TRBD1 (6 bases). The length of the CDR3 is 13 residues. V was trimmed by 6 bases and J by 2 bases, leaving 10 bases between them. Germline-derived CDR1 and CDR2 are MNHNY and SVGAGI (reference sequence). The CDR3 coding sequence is TGTGCCAGCAGACCAGACAGGAACTATGGCTACACCTTC. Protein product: CASRPDRNYGYTF.

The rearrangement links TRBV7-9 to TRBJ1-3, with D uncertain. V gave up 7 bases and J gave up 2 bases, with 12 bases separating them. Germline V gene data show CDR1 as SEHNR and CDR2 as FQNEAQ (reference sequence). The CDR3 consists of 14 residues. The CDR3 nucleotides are TGTGCCAGCACCCCTAAGGGAGCTGGAAACACCATATATTTT. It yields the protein CASTPKGAGNTIYF.

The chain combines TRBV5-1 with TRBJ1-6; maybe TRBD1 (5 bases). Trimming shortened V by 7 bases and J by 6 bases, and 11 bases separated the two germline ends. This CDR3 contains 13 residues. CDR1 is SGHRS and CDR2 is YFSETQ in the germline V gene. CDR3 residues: CASRTGGNSPLHF. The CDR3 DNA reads TGCGCCAGCCGGACGGGGGGTAATTCACCCCTCCACTTT.

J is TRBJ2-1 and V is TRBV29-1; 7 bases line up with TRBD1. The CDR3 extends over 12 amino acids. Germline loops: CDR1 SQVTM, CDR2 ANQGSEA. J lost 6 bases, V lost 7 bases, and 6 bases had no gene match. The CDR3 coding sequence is TGCAGCGCTGGGACAGTTCGCAATGAGCAGTTCTTC. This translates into CSAGTVRNEQFF.

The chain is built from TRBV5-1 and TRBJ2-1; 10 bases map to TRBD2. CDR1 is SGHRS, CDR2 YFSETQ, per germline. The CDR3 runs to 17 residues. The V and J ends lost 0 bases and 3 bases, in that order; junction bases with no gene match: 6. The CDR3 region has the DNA TGCGCCAGCAGCTTGGGTAGCCTAGCGGGGGTCTACAATGAGCAGTTCTTC. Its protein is CASSLGSLAGVYNEQFF.

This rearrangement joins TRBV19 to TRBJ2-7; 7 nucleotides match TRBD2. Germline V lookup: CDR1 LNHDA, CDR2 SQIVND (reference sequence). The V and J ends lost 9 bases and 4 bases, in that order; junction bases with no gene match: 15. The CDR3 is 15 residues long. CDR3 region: CASRVQGGVPYEQYF. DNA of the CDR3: TGTGCCAGCCGGGTCCAGGGAGGGGTACCTTACGAGCAGTACTTC.

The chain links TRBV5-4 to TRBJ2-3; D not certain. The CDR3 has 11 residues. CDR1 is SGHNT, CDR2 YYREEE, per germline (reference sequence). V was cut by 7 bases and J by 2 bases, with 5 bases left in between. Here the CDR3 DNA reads TGTGCCAGCGGCATCACAGATACGCAGTATTTT. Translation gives CASGITDTQYF. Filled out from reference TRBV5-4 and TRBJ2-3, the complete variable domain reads ETGVTQSPTHLIKTRGQQVTLRCSSQSGHNTVSWYQQALGQGPQFIFQYYREEENGRGNFPPRFSGLQFPNYSSELNVNALELDDSALYLCASGITDTQYFGPGTRLTVL.

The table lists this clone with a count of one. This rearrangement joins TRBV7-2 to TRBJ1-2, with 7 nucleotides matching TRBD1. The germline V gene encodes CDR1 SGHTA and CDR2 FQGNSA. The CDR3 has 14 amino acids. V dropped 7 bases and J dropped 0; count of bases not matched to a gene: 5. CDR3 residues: CASTKGGANYGYTF. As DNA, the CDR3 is TGTGCCAGCACCAAAGGGGGCGCTAACTATGGCTACACCTTC.

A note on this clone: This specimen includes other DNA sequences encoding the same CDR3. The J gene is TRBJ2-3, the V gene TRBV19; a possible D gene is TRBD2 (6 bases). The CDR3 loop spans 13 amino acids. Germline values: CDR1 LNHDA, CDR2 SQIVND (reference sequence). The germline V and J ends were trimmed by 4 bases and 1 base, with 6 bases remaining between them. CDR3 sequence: CASSTGGTDTQYF. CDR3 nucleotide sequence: TGTGCCAGTAGTACGGGGGGCACAGATACGCAGTATTTT.

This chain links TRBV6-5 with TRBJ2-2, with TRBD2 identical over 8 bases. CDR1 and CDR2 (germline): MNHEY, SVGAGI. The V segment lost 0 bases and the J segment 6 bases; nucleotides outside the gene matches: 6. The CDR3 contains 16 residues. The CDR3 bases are TGTGCCAGCAGTTACTCGACCGGGAGGGCCGCCGGGGAGCTGTTTTTT. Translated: CASSYSTGRAAGELFF.

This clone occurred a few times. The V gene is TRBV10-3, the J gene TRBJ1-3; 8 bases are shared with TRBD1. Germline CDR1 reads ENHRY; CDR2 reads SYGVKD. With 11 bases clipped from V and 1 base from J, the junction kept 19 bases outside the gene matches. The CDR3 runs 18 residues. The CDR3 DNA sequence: TGTGCCGCGACTCCTCTCGACATCCAGGGGGCTTCTGGAAACACCATATATTTT. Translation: CAATPLDIQGASGNTIYF.

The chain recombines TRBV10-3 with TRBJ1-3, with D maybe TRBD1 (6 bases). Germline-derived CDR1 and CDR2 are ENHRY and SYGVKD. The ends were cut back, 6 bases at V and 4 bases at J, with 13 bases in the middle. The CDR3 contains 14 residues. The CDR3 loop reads CAIRRTERGNTIYF. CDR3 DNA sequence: TGTGCCATCAGAAGGACAGAACGAGGAAACACCATATATTTT.